This TCR beta chain derives from a study of blood T cell repertoires in COVID-19. As for the study in general: Sites across the United States, Italy and Spain contributed samples from acute and convalescent COVID-19. Sample material is recorded as cDNA or gDNA derived from T cells, B-cell-depleted T cells, or PBMCs.

As handled by the study authors: Reference gene primer amplification in the assay estimated nucleated cell counts. Assay: immunoSEQ multiplex PCR; the TCRdb copy retains only in-frame clones and omits some. Clone size and the V and J calls come from that table; the DNA yielded D and trimming. The sample has under 80,000 clones; around 85% are singletons. Trimming removed 4 bases at V and 1 base at J, with 10 bases between. The CDR3 consists of 15 residues. The germline V gene encodes CDR1 LGHNA and CDR2 YSLEER. The sequence was collected from a human donor in a cohort sampled during active COVID-19. Sequencing was done on a sample of peripheral blood. This chain uses TRBV4-3 with TRBJ1-4; a weak D match, TRBD1 (6 bases). The CDR3 region has the DNA TGCGCCAGCAGCCCCCAACAGGGAACTAATGAAAAACTGTTTTTT. Its protein is CASSPQQGTNEKLFF.